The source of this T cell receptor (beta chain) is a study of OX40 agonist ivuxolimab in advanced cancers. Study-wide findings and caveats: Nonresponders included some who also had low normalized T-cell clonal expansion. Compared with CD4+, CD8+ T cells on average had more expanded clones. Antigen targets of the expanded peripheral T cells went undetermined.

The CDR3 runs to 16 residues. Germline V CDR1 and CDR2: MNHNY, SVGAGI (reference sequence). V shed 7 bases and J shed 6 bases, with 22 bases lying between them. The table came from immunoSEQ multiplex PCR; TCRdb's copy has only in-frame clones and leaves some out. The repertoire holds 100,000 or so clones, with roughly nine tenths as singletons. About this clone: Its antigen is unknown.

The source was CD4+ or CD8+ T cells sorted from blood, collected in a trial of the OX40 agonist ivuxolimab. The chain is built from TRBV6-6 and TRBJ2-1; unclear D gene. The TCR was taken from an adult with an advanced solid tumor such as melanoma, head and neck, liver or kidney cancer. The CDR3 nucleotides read TGTGCCAGCAACCAACCCCTCGAACCCGTAACCAATGAGCAGTTCTTC. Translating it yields CASNQPLEPVTNEQFF.